These T cell receptor beta chains were read from a single sample in a study of identical twins. A single record per CDR3 protein comes from TCRdb applying MiXCR to the 5' RACE reads. Seen here are about 690,000 distinct CDR3 sequences, roughly 6% observed once, and the top ten hold around 2%. The sequencing input was naive T cells sorted from blood. These receptor sequences come from a man aged 18 to 30 in good health. Both conserved end residues are part of each CDR3. D genes are given only for firm matches.

D,J,V,CDR3
NA,TRBJ2-7,TRBV7-3,CASSDDPSRGEQYF
TRBD1,TRBJ2-1,TRBV4-3,CASSQVVTGNYNEQFF
NA,TRBJ2-3,TRBV25-1,CASSDSTDTQYF
TRBD2,TRBJ2-3,TRBV18,CASSPPTSGPGDTQYF
NA,TRBJ1-1,TRBV5-5,CASSLHDGVNTEAFF
NA,TRBJ2-7,TRBV28,CASKTSFLSYEQYF
NA,TRBJ2-1,TRBV29-1,CSVESNEQFF
NA,TRBJ2-2,TRBV11-2,CASSLVASTGAAGGELFF
TRBD1,TRBJ2-7,TRBV5-1,CASSYRTGGNDEQYF
NA,TRBJ2-5,TRBV5-6,CASSWDGIKETQYF
NA,TRBJ2-3,TRBV7-9,CASSSAGRGITQYF
TRBD2,TRBJ2-4,TRBV6-1,CASSTTGGNIQYF
NA,TRBJ2-1,TRBV24-1,CATSEAVGYNEQFF
NA,TRBJ2-7,TRBV20-1,CSASLVGVTEQYF
NA,TRBJ1-5,TRBV6-5,CASSYSGAGNQPQHF
NA,TRBJ2-5,TRBV28,CASSPYGTGRSGETQYF
TRBD1,TRBJ2-5,TRBV20-1,CSAGTGVQETQYF
NA,TRBJ2-5,TRBV5-1,CASSHSSRETQYF
NA,TRBJ1-3,TRBV20-1,CSARVRGNTIYF
NA,TRBJ2-1,TRBV5-1,CASSLGKGPPLFF
NA,TRBJ2-3,TRBV7-9,CASSTSANTDTQYF
TRBD2,TRBJ2-1,TRBV20-1,CSANPWAGESYNEQFF
NA,TRBJ2-1,TRBV28,CASSGQLSSYNEQFF
NA,TRBJ2-6,TRBV4-3,CASSPEGGSGANVLTF
NA,TRBJ2-5,TRBV2,CASSGGPSVQETQYF
TRBD2,TRBJ2-1,TRBV20-1,CSAISRTRPNNEQFF
NA,TRBJ2-2,TRBV25-1,CASSGQNTGELFF
NA,TRBJ1-1,TRBV7-9,CASSLAGRGTEAFF
NA,TRBJ2-3,TRBV11-1,CASSLASSEGISTDTQYF
NA,TRBJ1-5,TRBV28,CASSLVTDGRLRNQPQHF
TRBD1,TRBJ2-1,TRBV5-1,CASSLEGQTTGNEQFF
NA,TRBJ2-3,TRBV20-1,CSAPTGGTPSTDTQYF
TRBD1,TRBJ1-1,TRBV5-4,CASSGPRDRANTEAFF
TRBD2,TRBJ2-1,TRBV2,CASWTSANEQFF
TRBD2,TRBJ2-3,TRBV24-1,CATSREAASADTQYF
NA,TRBJ2-2,TRBV28,CASTRGRGLFF
NA,TRBJ1-1,TRBV7-9,CASRPTVNEAFF
NA,TRBJ2-2,TRBV29-1,CSVAKAGSNTGELFF
NA,TRBJ1-1,TRBV5-1,CASSAQGNTEAFF
NA,TRBJ2-2,TRBV4-3,CASSQESSLALYTRELFF
TRBD1,TRBJ2-3,TRBV7-2,CASSSGTGADTQYF
NA,TRBJ1-5,TRBV2,CASSEKGRGFRQPQHF
NA,TRBJ2-1,TRBV6-2/TRBV6-3,CASSYISPGEQFF
NA,TRBJ2-1,TRBV20-1,CSAGLHNEQFF
NA,TRBJ2-7,TRBV6-5,CASSFRESYEQYF
NA,TRBJ1-5,TRBV14,CASSQGGVGGYQPQHF
NA,TRBJ2-7,TRBV7-2,CASSIRGQAYEQYF
NA,TRBJ2-1,TRBV12-3/TRBV12-4,CASSFPPQEYNEQFF
TRBD1,TRBJ2-7,TRBV20-1,CRAGTESYEQYF
TRBD2,TRBJ2-7,TRBV20-1,CSARGWLAVDEQYF
NA,TRBJ2-5,TRBV7-9,CASSFPPLGRRQETQYF
NA,TRBJ2-4,TRBV7-9,CASSLGRGPKNIQYF
NA,TRBJ1-2,TRBV28,CASSPRTVWGYTF
NA,TRBJ2-3,TRBV10-1,CASSDFTDTQYF
NA,TRBJ1-6,TRBV27,CASSLVGERSPLHF
NA,TRBJ2-2,TRBV7-2,CASSLGGQANTGELFF
TRBD1,TRBJ1-2,TRBV5-4,CASSTQAGQVTGYTF
TRBD2,TRBJ2-2,TRBV20-1,CSARPPLGLFTGELFF
NA,TRBJ2-1,TRBV10-3,CAISPGSRSGNEQFF